This TCR beta chain was recovered during a study of blood T cell repertoires in COVID-19. For the study at large: The samples span acute and convalescent COVID-19 from the United States, Italy and Spain. Sample material is recorded as cDNA or gDNA derived from T cells, B-cell-depleted T cells, or PBMCs.

The CDR3 runs 16 residues. V dropped 0 bases and J dropped 5; count of bases not matched to a gene: 3. Per the germline V gene, CDR1 is KGHDR and CDR2 is SFDVKD. Original methodology: Quantification of nucleated cells was approximated via reference gene primer amplification. Profiling relied on immunoSEQ multiplex PCR, and the TCRdb table lists in-frame clones only, not all of them. That table furnishes V, J and clone size, whereas the DNA furnished D and trimming. The sample yields over 100,000 clones, roughly 88% seen once. Sequenced input: peripheral blood. This clonotype originated in a man aged 35 to 55 with acute or convalescent COVID-19. The V gene is TRBV24-1, the J gene TRBJ2-1, with 10 bases identical to TRBD2. CDR3 nucleotide sequence: TGTGCCACCAGTGATTTGGGACTAGCGGACAACAATGAGCAGTTCTTC. Protein sequence: CATSDLGLADNNEQFF.